The present T cell receptor (beta chain) was sequenced within a study of identical twins. This clonotype was detected once. Trimming at V came to 3 bases and at J to 4 bases, leaving 6 bases not matched to a gene. The CDR3 totals 17 residues. Per the germline V gene, CDR1 is LGHDT and CDR2 is YNNKEL (reference sequence). TCRdb analysed the 5' RACE reads with MiXCR anew, one entry per CDR3 protein. The table has some 1,600,000 distinct CDR3 sequences, less than 35% seen once. This TCR was sampled from a newborn girl in good health. Sequenced material: cord blood. The V call is TRBV3-1, the J call TRBJ2-1, with 13 positions matching TRBD2. The CDR3: CASSHPTSGGIYNEQFF. Written as DNA, the CDR3 is TGTGCCAGCAGCCACCCGACTAGCGGGGGGATTTACAATGAGCAGTTCTTC.